A single T cell receptor (beta chain) is shown here with its context. The PCR contained 60 Vbeta and 13 Jbeta primers. Under the authors' procedure: Around 10 million shared chains were among around 80 million unique TCR beta chains counted in a later analysis. This table comes from immunoSEQ multiplex PCR, and its TCRdb copy is limited to in-frame clones, with some not included. V and J calls and clone size follow that table, whereas D and trimming were derived from the DNA. This table lists roughly 50,000 clones. The CDR3 length is 15 residues. V was cut by 3 bases and J by 0 bases, with 8 bases left in between. Germline assignment: CDR1 SGHVS and CDR2 FQNEAQ. This sample was included in a study of cytomegalovirus exposure and HLA in healthy donors. The wider study: Membership in the Caucasian-associated ancestry cluster was found for around 81% of 398 genotyped donors.

The clonotype was recovered from a male donor in good health and CMV-seropositive. This chain uses TRBV7-8 with TRBJ2-2, with D unclear. The sequenced sample was PBMCs. This CDR3 is CASSLGRTNTGELFF. In DNA, the CDR3 is TGTGCCAGCAGCTTGGGCAGGACGAACACCGGGGAGCTGTTTTTT.